Reported below is one T cell receptor (beta chain). CDR1 SGHRS and CDR2 YFSETQ come from the germline V gene. V dropped 3 bases and J dropped 3; count of bases not matched to a gene: 12. The CDR3 totals 17 residues. This sample was included in a study of shared T cell receptors in the human thymus. Repertoires were generated with immunoSEQ multiplex PCR, while TCRdb's copy carries only in-frame clones and drops some. The sample lists hundreds of thousands of clones; roughly 74% were seen once. This same sample was also taken into another study, of human thymus T cells. Turning to that study: Thymic repertoires from unrelated individuals overlapped highly, related research reported.

The sample taken for sequencing was thymocytes. The origin of this receptor is a boy younger than two with a congenital heart defect. The chain joins TRBV5-1 to TRBJ2-5, with 9 bases identical to TRBD2. The chain's CDR3 is CASSSGQLAGVKETQYF. CDR3 DNA sequence: TGCGCCAGCAGCTCGGGACAATTAGCGGGAGTAAAAGAGACCCAGTACTTC.